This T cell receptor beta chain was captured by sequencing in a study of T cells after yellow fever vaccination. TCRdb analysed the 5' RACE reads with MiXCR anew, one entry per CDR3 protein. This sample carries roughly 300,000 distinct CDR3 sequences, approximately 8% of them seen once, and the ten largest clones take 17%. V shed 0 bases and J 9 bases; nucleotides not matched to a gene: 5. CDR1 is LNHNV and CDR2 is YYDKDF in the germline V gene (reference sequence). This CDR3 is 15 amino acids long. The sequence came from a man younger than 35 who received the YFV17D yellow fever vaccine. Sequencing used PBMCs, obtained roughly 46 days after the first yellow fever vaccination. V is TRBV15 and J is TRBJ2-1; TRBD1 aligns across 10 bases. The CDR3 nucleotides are TGTGCCACCAGCAGAGAAGGACAGGGGGGCGGTGAGCAGTTCTTC. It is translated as CATSREGQGGGEQFF.